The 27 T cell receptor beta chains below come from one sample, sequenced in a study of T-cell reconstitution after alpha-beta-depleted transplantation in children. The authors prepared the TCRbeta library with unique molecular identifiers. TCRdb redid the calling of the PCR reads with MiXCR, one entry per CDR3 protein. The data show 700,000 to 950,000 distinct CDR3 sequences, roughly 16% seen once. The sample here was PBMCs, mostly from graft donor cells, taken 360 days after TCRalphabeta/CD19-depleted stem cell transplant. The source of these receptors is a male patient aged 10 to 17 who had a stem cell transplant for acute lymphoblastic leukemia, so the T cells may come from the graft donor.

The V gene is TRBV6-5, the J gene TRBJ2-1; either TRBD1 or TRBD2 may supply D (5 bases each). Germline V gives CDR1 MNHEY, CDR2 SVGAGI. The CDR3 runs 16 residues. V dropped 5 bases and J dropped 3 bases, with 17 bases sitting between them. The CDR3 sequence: CASSTHSGRLYNEQFF. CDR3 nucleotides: TGTGCCAGCAGTACTCACTCGGGACGGCTCTACAATGAGCAGTTCTTC.

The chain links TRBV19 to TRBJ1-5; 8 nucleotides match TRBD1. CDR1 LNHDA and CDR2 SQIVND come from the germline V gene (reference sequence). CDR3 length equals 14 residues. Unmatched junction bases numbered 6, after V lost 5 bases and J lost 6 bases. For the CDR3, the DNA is TGTGCCAGTAGTCCCCGGACAGGGCCTCAGCCCCAGCATTTT. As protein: CASSPRTGPQPQHF.

DNA for the CDR3: TGCAGTGGAGGGACAGCTCAAGAGACCCAGTACTTC. Its protein is CSGGTAQETQYF. The V and J genes are TRBV20-1 and TRBJ2-5; 7 bases are shared with TRBD1. The CDR3 consists of 12 residues. Trimming at V came to 7 bases and at J to 2 bases, leaving 4 bases not matched to a gene. Germline V gives CDR1 DFQATT, CDR2 SNEGSKA (reference sequence).

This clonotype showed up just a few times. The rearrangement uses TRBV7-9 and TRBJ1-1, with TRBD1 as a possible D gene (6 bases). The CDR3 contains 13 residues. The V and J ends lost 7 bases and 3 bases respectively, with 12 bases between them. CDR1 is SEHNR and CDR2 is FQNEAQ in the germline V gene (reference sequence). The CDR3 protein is CASTQGWYTEAFF. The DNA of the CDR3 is TGTGCCAGCACCCAGGGGTGGTACACTGAAGCTTTCTTT.

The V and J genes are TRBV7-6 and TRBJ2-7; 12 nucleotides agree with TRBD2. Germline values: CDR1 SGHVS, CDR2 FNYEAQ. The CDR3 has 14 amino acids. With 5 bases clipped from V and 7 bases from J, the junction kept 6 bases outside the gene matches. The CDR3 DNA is TGTGCCAGCAGCGGACTAGCGGGACCCTCAGAGCAGTACTTC. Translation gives CASSGLAGPSEQYF.

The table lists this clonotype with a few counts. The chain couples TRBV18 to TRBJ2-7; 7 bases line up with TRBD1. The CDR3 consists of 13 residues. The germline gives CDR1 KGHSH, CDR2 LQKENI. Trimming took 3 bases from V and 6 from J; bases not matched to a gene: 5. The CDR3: CASSPRTGREQYF. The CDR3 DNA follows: TGTGCCAGCTCACCTCGGACAGGTCGCGAGCAGTACTTC. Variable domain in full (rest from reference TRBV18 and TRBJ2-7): NAGVMQNPRHLVRRRGQEARLRCSPMKGHSHVYWYRQLPEEGLKFMVYLQKENIIDESGMPKERFSAEFPKEGPSILRIQQVVRGDSAAYFCASSPRTGREQYFGPGTRLTVT.

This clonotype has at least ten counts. The CDR3 loop is CASSYYKRVSYEQYF. CDR3 coding DNA: TGTGCCAGCAGTTACTATAAGCGGGTCTCCTACGAGCAGTACTTC. This chain links TRBV27 with TRBJ2-7; a weak D match, TRBD2 (6 bases). CDR1 MNHEY and CDR2 SMNVEV come from the germline V gene (reference sequence). CDR3 length: 15 residues. V lost 4 bases and J lost 0, with 13 bases in between.

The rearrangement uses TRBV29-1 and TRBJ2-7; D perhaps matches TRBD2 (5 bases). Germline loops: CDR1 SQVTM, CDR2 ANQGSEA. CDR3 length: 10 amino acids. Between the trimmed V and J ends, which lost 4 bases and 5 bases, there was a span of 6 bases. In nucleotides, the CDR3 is TGCAGCGTTGGAGGGCACGAGCAGTACTTC. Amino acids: CSVGGHEQYF.

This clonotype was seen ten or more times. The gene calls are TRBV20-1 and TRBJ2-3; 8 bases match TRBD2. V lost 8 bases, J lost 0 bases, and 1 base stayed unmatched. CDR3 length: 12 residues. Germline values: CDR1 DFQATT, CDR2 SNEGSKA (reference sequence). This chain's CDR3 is CSSGRSTDTQYF. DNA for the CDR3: TGCAGTAGCGGGAGAAGCACAGATACGCAGTATTTT.

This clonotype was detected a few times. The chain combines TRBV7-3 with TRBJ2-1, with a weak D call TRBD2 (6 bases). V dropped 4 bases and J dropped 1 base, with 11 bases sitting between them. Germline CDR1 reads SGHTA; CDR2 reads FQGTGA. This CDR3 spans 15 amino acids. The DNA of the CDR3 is TGTGCCAGCAGCTACCGGGACTCTTCCTACAATGAGCAGTTCTTC. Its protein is CASSYRDSSYNEQFF.

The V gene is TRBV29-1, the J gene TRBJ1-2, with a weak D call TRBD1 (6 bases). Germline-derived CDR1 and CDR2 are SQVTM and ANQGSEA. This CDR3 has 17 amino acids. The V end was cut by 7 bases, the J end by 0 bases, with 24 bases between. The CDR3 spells CSGGGGQTYLTNYGYTF. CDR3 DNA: TGCAGCGGGGGCGGAGGACAGACCTACCTTACTAACTATGGCTACACCTTC.

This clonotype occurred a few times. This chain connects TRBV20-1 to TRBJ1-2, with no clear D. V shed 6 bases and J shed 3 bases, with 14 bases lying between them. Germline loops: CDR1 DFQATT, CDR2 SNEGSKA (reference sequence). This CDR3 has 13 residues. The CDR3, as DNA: TGCAGTGCGAGCGAGGGAATGGACTATGGCTACACCTTC. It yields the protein CSASEGMDYGYTF.

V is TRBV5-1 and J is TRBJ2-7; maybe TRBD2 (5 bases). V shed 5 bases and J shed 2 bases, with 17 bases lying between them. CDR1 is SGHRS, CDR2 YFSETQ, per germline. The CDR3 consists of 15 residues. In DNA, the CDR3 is TGCGCCAGCAGTCACGGACTGATTGGGGCCTACGAGCAGTACTTC. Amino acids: CASSHGLIGAYEQYF.

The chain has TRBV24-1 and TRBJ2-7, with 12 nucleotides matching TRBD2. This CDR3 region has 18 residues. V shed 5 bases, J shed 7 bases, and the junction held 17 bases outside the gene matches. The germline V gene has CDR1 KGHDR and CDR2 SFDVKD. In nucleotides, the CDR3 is TGTGCCACCAGTGGATCTGAAGCTAGCGGGAGGGCCTATGGGGAGCAGTACTTC. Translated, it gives CATSGSEASGRAYGEQYF.

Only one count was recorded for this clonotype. The chain's CDR3 is CASSCDGGQPQHF. CDR3 nucleotides: TGTGCCAGCAGTTGCGATGGGGGTCAGCCCCAGCATTTT. The genes are TRBV6-6 and TRBJ1-5; perhaps TRBD1 as D (5 bases). V was cut by 4 bases and J by 6 bases, with 10 bases left in between. Germline CDR1 is MNHNY and CDR2 is SVGAGI (reference sequence). There are 13 residues in the CDR3.

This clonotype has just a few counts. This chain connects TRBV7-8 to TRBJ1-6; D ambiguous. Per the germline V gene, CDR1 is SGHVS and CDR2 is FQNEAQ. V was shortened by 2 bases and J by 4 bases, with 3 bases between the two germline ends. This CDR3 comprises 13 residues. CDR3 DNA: TGTGCCAGCAGCTTACTGTATAATTCACCCCTCCACTTT. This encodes CASSLLYNSPLHF.

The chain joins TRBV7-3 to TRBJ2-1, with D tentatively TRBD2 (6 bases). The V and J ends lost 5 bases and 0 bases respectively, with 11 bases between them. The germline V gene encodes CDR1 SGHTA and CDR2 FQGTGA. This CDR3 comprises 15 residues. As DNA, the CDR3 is TGTGCCAGCAGCACGGGACTGCTCTCCTACAATGAGCAGTTCTTC. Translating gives CASSTGLLSYNEQFF. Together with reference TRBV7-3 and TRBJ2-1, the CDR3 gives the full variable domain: GAGVSQTPSNKVTEKGKYVELRCDPISGHTALYWYRQSLGQGPEFLIYFQGTGAADDSGLPNDRFFAVRPEGSVSTLKIQRTERGDSAVYLCASSTGLLSYNEQFFGPGTRLTVL.

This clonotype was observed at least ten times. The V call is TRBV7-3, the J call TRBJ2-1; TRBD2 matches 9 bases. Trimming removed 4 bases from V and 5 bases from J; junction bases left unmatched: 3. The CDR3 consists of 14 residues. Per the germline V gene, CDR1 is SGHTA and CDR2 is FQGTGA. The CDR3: CASSSSGIHNEQFF. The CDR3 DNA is TGTGCCAGCAGCTCTAGCGGGATACACAATGAGCAGTTCTTC.

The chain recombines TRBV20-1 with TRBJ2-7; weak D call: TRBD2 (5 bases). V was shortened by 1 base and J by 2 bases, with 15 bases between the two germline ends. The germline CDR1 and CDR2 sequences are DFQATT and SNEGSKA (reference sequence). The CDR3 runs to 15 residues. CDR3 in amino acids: CSARGAERYPYEQYF. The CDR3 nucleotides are TGCAGTGCTAGAGGTGCGGAGCGGTATCCCTACGAGCAGTACTTC.

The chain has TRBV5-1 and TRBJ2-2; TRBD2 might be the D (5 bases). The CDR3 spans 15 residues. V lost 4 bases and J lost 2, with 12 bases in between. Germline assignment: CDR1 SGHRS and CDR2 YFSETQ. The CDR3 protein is CASSTRTYNTGELFF. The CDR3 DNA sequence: TGCGCCAGCAGCACCAGGACTTACAACACCGGGGAGCTGTTTTTT.

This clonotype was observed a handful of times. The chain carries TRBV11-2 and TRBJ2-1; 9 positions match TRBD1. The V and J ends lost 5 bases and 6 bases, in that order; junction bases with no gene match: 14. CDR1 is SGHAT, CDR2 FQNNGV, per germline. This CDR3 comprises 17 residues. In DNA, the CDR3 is TGTGCCAGCAGCCCAGATCCAGACAGGGGGGTCTGCAATGAGCAGTTCTTC. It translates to CASSPDPDRGVCNEQFF.

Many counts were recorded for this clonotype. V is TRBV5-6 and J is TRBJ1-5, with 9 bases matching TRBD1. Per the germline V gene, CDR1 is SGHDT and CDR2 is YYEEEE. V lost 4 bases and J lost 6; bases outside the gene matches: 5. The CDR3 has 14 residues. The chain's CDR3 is CASSLGQGIQPQHF. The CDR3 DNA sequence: TGTGCCAGCAGCCTCGGACAGGGGATTCAGCCCCAGCATTTT.

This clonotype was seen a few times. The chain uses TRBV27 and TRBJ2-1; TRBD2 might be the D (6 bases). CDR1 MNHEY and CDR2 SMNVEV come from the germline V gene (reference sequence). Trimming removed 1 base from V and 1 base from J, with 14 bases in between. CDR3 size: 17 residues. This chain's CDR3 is CASSLFSSSASYNEQFF. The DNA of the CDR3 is TGTGCCAGCAGTTTATTCTCATCTAGCGCGTCCTACAATGAGCAGTTCTTC.

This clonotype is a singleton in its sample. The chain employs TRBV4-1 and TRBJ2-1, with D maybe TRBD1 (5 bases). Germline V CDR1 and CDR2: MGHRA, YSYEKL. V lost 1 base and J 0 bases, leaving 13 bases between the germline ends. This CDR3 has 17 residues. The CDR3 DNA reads TGCGCCAGCAGCCAAGGGCGAACAGGTGCCTCCTACAATGAGCAGTTCTTC. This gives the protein CASSQGRTGASYNEQFF.

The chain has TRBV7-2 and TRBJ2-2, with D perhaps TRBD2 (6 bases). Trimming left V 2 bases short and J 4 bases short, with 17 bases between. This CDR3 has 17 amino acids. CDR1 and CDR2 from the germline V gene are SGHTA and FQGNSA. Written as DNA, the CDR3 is TGTGCCAGCAGCTTAAAGCCTGGGCTAGCGTTCACCGGGGAGCTGTTTTTT. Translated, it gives CASSLKPGLAFTGELFF.

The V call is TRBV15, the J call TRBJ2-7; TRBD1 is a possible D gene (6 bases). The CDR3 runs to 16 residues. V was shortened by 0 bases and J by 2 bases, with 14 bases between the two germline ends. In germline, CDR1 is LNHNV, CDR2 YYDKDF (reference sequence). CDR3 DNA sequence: TGTGCCACCAGCAGAGAGATTCTCACAGGGCCCTACGAGCAGTACTTC. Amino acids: CATSREILTGPYEQYF.

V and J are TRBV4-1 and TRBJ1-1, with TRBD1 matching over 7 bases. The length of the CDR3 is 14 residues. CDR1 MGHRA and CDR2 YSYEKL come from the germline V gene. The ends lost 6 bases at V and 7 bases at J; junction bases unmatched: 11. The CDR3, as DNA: TGCGCCAGCAGATTTCAGGGGGGGCTCGTTGAAGCTTTCTTT. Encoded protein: CASRFQGGLVEAFF.